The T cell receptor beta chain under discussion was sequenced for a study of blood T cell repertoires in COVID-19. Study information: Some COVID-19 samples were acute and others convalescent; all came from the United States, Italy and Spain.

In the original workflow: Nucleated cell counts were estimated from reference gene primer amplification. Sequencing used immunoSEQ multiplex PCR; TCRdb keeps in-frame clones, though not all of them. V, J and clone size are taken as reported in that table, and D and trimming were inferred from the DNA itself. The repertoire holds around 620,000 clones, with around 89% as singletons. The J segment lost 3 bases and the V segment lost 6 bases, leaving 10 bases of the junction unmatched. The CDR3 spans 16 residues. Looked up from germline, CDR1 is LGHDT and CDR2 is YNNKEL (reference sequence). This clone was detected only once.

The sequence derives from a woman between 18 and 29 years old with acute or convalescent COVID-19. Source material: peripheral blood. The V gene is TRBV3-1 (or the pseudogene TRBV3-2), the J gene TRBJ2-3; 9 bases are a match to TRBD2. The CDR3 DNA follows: TGTGCCAGCAGTCCCCTCGGCGGGGGGGGGACAGATACGCAGTATTTT. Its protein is CASSPLGGGGTDTQYF.